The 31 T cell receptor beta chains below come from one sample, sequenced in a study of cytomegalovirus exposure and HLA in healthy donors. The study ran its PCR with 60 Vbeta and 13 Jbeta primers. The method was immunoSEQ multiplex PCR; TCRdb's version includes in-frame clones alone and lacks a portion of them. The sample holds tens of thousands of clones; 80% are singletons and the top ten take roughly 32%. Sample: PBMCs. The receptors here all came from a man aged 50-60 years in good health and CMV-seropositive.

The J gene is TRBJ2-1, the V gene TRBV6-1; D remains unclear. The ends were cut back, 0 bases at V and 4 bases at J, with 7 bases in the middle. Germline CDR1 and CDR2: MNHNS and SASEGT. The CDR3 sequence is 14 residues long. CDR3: CASSEAPLYNEQFF. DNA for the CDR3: TGTGCCAGCAGTGAAGCGCCCCTATACAATGAGCAGTTCTTC.

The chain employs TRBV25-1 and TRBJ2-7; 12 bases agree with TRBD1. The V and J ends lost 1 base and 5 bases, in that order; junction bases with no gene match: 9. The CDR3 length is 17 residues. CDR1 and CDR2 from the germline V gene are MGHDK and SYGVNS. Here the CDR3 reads CASSESLPGTGGDEQYF. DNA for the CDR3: TGTGCCAGCAGTGAATCCCTCCCCGGGACAGGGGGCGACGAGCAGTACTTC.

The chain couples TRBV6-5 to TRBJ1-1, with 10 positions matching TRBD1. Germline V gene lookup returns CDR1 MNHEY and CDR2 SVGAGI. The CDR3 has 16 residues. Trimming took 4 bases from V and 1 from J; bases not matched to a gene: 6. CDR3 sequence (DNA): TGTGCCAGCAGTTCTGACAGGGGGCGATGGAACACTGAAGCTTTCTTT. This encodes CASSSDRGRWNTEAFF.

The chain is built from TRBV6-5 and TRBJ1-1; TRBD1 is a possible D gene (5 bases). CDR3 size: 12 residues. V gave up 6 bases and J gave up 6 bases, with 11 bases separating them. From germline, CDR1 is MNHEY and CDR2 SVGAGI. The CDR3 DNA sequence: TGTGCCAGCAGCCTTCGGGGGTCTGAAGCTTTCTTT. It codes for CASSLRGSEAFF.

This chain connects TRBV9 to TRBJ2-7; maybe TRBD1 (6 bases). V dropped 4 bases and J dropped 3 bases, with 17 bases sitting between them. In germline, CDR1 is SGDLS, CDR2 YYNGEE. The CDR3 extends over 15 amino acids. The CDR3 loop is CASSPRQAEGYEQYF. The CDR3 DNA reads TGTGCCAGCAGCCCTAGACAGGCCGAGGGCTACGAGCAGTACTTC.

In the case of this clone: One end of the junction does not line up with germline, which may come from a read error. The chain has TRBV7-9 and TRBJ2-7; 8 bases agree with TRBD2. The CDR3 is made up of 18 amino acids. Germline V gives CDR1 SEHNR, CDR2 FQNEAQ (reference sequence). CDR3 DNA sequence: TGTTCCAGCAGCCTAGCGACCGGCGAGAGCGGGACTAGGAACGAGCAGTACTTC. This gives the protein CSSSLATGESGTRNEQYF.

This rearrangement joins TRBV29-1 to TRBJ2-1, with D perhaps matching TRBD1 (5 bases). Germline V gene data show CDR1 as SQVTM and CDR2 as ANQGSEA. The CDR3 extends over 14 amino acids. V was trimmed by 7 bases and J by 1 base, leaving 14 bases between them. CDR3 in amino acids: CSAQLDRSYNEQFF. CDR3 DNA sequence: TGCAGCGCCCAGCTTGACAGATCCTACAATGAGCAGTTCTTC.

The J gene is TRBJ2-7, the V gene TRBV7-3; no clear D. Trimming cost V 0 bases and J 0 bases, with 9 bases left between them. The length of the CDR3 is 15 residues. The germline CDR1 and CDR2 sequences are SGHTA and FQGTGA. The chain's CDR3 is CASSLTVGGSYEQYF. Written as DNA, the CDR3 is TGTGCCAGCAGCTTAACAGTTGGCGGCTCCTACGAGCAGTACTTC.

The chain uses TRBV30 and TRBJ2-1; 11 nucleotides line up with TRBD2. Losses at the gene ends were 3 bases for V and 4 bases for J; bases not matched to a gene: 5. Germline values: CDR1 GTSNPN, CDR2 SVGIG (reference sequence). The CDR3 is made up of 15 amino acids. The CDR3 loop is CAWRRLAGTYNEQFF. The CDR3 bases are TGTGCCTGGAGGCGACTAGCGGGAACATACAATGAGCAGTTCTTC.

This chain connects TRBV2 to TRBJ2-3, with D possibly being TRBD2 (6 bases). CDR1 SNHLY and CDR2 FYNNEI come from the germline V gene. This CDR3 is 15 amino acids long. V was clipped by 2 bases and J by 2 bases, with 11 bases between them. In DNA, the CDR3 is TGTGCCAGCAGTGAACTTTGGAGGGTCACAGATACGCAGTATTTT. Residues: CASSELWRVTDTQYF.

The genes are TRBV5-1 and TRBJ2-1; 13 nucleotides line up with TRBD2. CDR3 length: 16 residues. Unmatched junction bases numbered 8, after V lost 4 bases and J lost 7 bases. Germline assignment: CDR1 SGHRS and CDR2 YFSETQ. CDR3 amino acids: CASSPPGTSGTNEQFF. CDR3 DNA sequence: TGCGCCAGCAGCCCCCCCGGGACTAGCGGGACAAATGAGCAGTTCTTC. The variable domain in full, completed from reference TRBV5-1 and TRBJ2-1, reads KAGVTQTPRYLIKTRGQQVTLSCSPISGHRSVSWYQQTPGQGLQFLFEYFSETQRNKGNFPGRFSGRQFSNSRSEMNVSTLELGDSALYLCASSPPGTSGTNEQFFGPGTRLTVL.

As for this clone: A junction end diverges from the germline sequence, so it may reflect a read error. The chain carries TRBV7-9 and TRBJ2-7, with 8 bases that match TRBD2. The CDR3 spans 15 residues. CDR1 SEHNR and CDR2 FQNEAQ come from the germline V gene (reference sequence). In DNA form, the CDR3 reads TGTTCCAGCAGTTCCCCCGGAGCGGGGGCCTACGAGCAGTACTTC. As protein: CSSSSPGAGAYEQYF.

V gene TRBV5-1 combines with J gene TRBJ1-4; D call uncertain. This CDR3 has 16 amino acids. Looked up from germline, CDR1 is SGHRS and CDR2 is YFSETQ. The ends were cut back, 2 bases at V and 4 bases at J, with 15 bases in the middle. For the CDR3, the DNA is TGCGCCAGCAGCTTCCTCGGAGGAGGAGATAATGAAAAACTGTTTTTT. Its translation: CASSFLGGGDNEKLFF.

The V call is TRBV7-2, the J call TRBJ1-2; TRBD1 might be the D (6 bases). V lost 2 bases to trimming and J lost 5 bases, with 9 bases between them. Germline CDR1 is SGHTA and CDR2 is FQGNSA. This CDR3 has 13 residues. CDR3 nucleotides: TGTGCCAGCAGCTTAAGGCAGGGGTATGGCTACACCTTC. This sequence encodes CASSLRQGYGYTF.

CDR3 sequence reads: CASSQTSGSSYEQYF. In DNA form, the CDR3 reads TGCGCCAGCAGCCAGACTAGCGGTAGCTCCTACGAGCAGTACTTC. V and J are TRBV4-1 and TRBJ2-5; TRBD2 aligns across 9 bases. The J call may be wrong; the DNA end is better matched by TRBJ2-7. Germline CDR1 MGHRA, CDR2 YSYEKL. The CDR3 covers 15 residues.

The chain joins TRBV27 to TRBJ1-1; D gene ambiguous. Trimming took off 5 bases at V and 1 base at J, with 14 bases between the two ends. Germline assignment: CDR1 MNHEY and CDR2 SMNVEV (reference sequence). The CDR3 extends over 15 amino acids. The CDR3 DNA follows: TGTGCCAGCAGTCCTACGGGGATTCAGAACACTGAAGCTTTCTTT. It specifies CASSPTGIQNTEAFF.

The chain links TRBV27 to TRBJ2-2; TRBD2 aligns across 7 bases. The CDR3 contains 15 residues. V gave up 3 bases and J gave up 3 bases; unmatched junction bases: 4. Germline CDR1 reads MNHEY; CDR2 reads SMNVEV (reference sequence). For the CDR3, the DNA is TGTGCCAGCAGTTTCAAGCGGGGTCACACCGGGGAGCTGTTTTTT. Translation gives CASSFKRGHTGELFF.

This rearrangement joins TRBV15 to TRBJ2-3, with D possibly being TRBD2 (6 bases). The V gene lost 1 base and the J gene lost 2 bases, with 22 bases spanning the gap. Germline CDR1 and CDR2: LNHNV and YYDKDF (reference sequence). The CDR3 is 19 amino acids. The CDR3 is CATSRGGPQRALITDTQYF. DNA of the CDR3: TGTGCCACCAGCAGAGGGGGACCCCAGCGGGCGCTTATCACAGATACGCAGTATTTT.

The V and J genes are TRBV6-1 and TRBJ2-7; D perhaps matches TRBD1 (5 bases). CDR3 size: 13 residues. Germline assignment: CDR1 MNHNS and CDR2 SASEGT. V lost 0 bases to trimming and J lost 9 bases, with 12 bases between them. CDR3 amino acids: CASSEARGTGQYF. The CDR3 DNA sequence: TGTGCCAGCAGTGAAGCGCGTGGAACAGGGCAGTACTTC.

The chain's CDR3 is CASSSTGFGTEAFF. The CDR3, as DNA: TGTGCCAGCAGCTCGACAGGGTTTGGCACTGAAGCTTTCTTT. This rearrangement joins TRBV7-2 to TRBJ1-1; 7 nucleotides agree with TRBD1. V lost 4 bases, J lost 4 bases, and 6 bases stayed unmatched. CDR3 length equals 14 residues. Per germline, CDR1 SGHTA and CDR2 FQGNSA.

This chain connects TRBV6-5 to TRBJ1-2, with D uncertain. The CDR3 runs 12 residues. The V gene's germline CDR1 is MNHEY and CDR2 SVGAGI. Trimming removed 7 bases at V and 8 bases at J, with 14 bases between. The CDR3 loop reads CASIHPSGGYTF. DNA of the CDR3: TGTGCCAGCATCCACCCCTCGGGGGGCTACACCTTC.

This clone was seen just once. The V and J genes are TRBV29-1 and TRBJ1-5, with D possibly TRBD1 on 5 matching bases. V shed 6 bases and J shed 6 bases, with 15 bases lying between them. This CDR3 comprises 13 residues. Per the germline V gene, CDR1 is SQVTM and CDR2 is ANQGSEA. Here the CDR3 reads CSVGQGFGQPQHF. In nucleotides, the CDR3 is TGCAGCGTGGGCCAGGGTTTCGGTCAGCCCCAGCATTTT.

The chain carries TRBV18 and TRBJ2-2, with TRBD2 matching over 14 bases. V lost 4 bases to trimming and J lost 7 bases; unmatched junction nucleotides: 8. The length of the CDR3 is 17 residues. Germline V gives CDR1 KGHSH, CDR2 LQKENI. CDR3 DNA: TGTGCCAGCTCACTCACGGGACTAGCGGGAGAAGTCGGGGAGCTGTTTTTT. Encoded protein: CASSLTGLAGEVGELFF.

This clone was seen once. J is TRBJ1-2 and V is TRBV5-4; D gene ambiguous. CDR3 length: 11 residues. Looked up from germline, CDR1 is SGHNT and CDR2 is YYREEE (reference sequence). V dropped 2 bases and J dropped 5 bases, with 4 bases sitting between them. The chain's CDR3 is CASSFGYGYTF. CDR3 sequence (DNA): TGTGCCAGCAGCTTCGGGTATGGCTACACCTTC.

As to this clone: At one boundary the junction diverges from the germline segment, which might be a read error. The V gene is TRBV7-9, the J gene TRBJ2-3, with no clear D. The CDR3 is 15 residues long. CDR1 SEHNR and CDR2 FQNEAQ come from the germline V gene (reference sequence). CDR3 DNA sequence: TGTTCCAGCAGCTTAAACACCCAGAGCACAGATACGCAGTATTTT. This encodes CSSSLNTQSTDTQYF. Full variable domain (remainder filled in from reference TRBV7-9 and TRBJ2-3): DTGVSQNPRHKITKRGQNVTFRCDPISEHNRLYWYRQTLGQGPEFLTYFQNEAQLEKSRLLSDRFSAERPKGSFSTLEIQRTEQGDSAMYLCSSSLNTQSTDTQYFGPGTRLTVL.

The CDR3 DNA follows: TGCGCCAGCAGCCAATCCGACAGGGTATACAATCAGCCCCAGCATTTT. This gives the protein CASSQSDRVYNQPQHF. The chain carries TRBV4-1 and TRBJ1-5; 7 nucleotides align to TRBD1. Looked up from germline, CDR1 is MGHRA and CDR2 is YSYEKL. CDR3 length: 16 amino acids. The V gene end was trimmed by 2 bases and the J gene end by 3 bases; junction bases not matched to a gene: 7.

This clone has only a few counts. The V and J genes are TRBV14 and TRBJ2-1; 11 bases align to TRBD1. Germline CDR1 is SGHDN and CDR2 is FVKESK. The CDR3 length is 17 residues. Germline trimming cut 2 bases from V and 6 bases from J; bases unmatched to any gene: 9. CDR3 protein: CASSQPFGQGALNEQFF. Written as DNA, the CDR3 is TGTGCCAGCAGCCAACCCTTCGGACAGGGGGCACTCAATGAGCAGTTCTTC.

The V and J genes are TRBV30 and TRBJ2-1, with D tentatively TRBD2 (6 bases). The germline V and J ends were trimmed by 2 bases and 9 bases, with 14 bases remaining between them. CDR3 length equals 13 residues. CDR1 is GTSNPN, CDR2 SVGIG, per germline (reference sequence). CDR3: CAWSTGSRREQFF. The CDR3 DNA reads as TGTGCCTGGAGTACCGGGAGTCGCCGTGAGCAGTTCTTC.

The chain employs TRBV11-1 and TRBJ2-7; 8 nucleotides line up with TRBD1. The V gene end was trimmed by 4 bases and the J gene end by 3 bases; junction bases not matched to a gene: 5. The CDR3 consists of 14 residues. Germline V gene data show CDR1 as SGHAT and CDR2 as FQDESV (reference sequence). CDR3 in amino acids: CASSYRDRLYEQYF. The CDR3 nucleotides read TGTGCCAGCAGCTACCGGGACAGGCTCTACGAGCAGTACTTC.

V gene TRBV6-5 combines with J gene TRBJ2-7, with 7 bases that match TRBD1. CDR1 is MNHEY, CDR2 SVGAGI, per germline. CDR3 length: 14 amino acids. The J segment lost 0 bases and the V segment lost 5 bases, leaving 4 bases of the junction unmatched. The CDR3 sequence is CASSPGDSSYEQYF. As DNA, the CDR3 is TGTGCCAGCAGTCCTGGGGACAGCTCCTACGAGCAGTACTTC.

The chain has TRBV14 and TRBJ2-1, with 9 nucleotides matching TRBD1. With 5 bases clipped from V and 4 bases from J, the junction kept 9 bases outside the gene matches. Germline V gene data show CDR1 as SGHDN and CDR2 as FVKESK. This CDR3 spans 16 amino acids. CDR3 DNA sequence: TGTGCCAGCAGCAACTCTAACAGGGGGCGTTACAATGAGCAGTTCTTC. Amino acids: CASSNSNRGRYNEQFF.